This T cell receptor beta chain comes out of a study of blood T cell repertoires in COVID-19 (dated by TCRdb to 2020 to 2021). Regarding the research as a whole: Collaborator samples came from the United States, Italy and Spain and covered acute and convalescent phases of COVID-19. Sample metadata almost always included a de-identified subject ID, COVID-19 status, age in years and sex. The material from the prospective study consisted of cDNA or gDNA derived from T cells, B-cell-depleted T cells, or PBMCs. The samples were drawn from the first 160 participants of the ongoing ImmuneRACE study and from 1,254 subjects provided by 6 global collaborators. Deeply sampled blood TCRbeta repertoires from subjects exposed to, actively infected with, or recovered from COVID-19 were included in the dataset. Where available, HLA class I and class II types were taken from metadata supplied by the sample provider and were not determined by assay-based typing. The repertoires were made available in a free public database intended to serve as a resource for research on the immune response to SARS-CoV-2.

TCRbeta CDR3 regions were amplified from genomic DNA by means of the immunoSEQ Assay, a bias-controlled multiplex PCR. The authors processed their data as follows. The number of nucleated cells in each sample was estimated from the amplification of reference gene primers within the assay. Sequence reads were collapsed and filtered to measure the absolute abundance of every unique TCRbeta CDR3 rearrangement. For each sample, productive Simpson clonality was calculated by taking the square root of Simpson's diversity index across productive rearrangements. This is the immuneACCESS table as TCRdb keeps it, with only in-frame sequences that have V and J called. A part of the clones is gone; compared with another copy, unresolved V genes explain less than half, and the rest is unexplained. The V and J calls and the clone size are those of that table, but D and trimming were determined from the DNA. The sample records fewer than 250,000 clones, 70% to 90% of which are singletons. Together, the top ten hold less than 0.75% of the sample.

Sequences SGHAT (CDR1) and FQNNGV (CDR2) are obtained from the germline V gene. From the cysteine up to the phenylalanine, the CDR3 has a length of 17 residues. Just the 51-base CDR3 DNA is kept, in frame starting at base 1. Ends trimmed: V by 4 bases, J by 6 bases; bases unmatched to a gene: 12. Each collaborating institution followed its own protocols to collect whole blood in K2EDTA tubes. For TCRbeta analysis, collaborators shipped samples in one of three forms: frozen whole blood, isolated PBMCs, or DNA extracted from either of those sample types. The full study reports these points: Clinical and demographic metadata were provided uncurated, with the amount varying by source and participant.

Of note for this clone: The antigen this receptor binds is unknown. Per-base qualities were not stored, and no clone one base away is much larger.

The V and J segments used are TRBV11-2 and TRBJ1-5, with 10 junctional bases fitting TRBD1. This sequence originates from a man in his forties or fifties with acute or convalescent COVID-19. Sequenced input: peripheral blood. The DNA is TGTGCCAGCAGCTCCCCCGCCGGACAGGGGGGGAGTCAGCCCCAGCATTTT. It specifies CASSSPAGQGGSQPQHF.